This TCR beta chain originates from a study of cytomegalovirus exposure and HLA in healthy donors. Study-wide results and limits: A classifier reportedly called cytomegalovirus status with high sensitivity and specificity. Earlier analysis looked at TCR beta V segments, and most were productive about 90% or about 30% of the time. A later analysis linked a missense DCLRE1C variant to TCR beta V- and J-gene trimming.

This clone turned up a few times. Its antigen is undetermined. An end of the junction does not agree with germline; a read error may underlie this. CDR1 MNHNY and CDR2 SVGAGI come from the germline V gene (reference sequence). The CDR3 contains 16 residues. The PCR employed 60 Vbeta primers together with 13 Jbeta primers. Here immunoSEQ multiplex PCR was the method, and the copy in TCRdb shows in-frame clones only, minus some. The sample holds some 120,000 clones, about four fifths seen once. The chain joins TRBV6-6 to TRBJ2-6, with 8 positions matching TRBD1. This clonotype was sampled from a woman younger than 30 in good health and CMV-seronegative. The sample was PBMCs. The CDR3 nucleotides are TGTGCCAGCAGTTACGGGGACAGGTTTGGGACCAACGTCCTGACTTTC. Its protein product is CASSYGDRFGTNVLTF.